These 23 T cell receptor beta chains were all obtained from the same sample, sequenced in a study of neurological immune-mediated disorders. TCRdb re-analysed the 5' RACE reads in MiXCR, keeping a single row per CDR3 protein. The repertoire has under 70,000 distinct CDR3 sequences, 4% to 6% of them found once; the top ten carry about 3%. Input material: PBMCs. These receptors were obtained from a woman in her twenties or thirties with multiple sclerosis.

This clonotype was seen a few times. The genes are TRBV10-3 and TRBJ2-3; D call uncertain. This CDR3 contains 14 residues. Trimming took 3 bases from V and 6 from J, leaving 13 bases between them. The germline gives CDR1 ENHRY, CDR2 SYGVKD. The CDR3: CAISDPRLTDTQYF. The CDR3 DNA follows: TGTGCCATCAGTGATCCTCGGCTCACCGATACGCAGTATTTT.

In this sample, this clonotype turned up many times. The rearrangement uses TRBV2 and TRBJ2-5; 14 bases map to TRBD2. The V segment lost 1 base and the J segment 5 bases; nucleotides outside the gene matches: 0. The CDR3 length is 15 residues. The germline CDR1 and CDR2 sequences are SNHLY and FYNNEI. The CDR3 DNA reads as TGTGCCAGCAGTGAAGGGACTAGCGGGGGGGAGACCCAGTACTTC. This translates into CASSEGTSGGETQYF.

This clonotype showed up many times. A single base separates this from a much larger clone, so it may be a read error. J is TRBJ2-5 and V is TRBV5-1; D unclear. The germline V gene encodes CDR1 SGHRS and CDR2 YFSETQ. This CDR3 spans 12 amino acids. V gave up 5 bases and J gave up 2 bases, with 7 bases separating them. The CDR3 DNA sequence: TGCGCCAGCAGTACAAAACAAGAGACCCAGTACTTC. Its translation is CASSTKQETQYF.

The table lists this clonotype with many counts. CDR3 residues: CSAESQGQVEAFF. The CDR3 coding sequence is TGCAGTGCGGAGTCTCAGGGACAGGTTGAAGCTTTCTTT. The chain employs TRBV20-1 and TRBJ1-1, with 8 bases fitting TRBD1. Germline assignment: CDR1 DFQATT and CDR2 SNEGSKA (reference sequence). This CDR3 has 13 residues. Unmatched junction bases numbered 10, after V lost 6 bases and J lost 7 bases.

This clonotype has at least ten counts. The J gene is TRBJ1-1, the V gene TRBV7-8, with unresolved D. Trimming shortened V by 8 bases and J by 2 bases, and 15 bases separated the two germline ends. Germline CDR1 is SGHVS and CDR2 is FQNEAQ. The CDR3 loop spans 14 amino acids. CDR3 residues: CASAPREGNTEAFF. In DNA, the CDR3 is TGTGCCAGCGCGCCGAGGGAGGGCAACACTGAAGCTTTCTTT.

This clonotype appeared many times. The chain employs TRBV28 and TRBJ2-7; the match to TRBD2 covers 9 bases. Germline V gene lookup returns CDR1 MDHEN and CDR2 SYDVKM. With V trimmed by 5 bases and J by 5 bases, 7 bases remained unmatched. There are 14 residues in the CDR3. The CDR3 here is CASSTIAGVDEQYF. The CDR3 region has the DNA TGTGCCAGCAGTACCATAGCGGGGGTTGACGAGCAGTACTTC.

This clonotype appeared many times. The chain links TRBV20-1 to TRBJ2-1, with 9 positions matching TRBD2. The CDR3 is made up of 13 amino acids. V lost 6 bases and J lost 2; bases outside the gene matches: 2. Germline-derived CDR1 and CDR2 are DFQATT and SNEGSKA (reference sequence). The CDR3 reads CSAGLAPYNEQFF. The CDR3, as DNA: TGCAGTGCCGGACTAGCGCCCTACAATGAGCAGTTCTTC.

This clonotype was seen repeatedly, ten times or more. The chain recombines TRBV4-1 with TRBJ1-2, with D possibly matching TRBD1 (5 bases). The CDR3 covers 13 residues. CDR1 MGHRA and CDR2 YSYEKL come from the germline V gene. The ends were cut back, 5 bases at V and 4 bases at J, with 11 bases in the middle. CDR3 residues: CASSKGYTYGYTF. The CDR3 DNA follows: TGCGCCAGCAGCAAGGGGTACACCTATGGCTACACCTTC.

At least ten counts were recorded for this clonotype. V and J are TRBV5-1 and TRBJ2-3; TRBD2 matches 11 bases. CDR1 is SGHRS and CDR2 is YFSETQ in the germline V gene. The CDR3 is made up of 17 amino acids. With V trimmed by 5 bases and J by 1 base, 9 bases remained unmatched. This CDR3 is CASRQTGTSGGTDTQYF. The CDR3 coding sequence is TGCGCCAGCAGACAAACGGGGACTAGCGGAGGCACAGATACGCAGTATTTT. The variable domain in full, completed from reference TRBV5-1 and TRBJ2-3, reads KAGVTQTPRYLIKTRGQQVTLSCSPISGHRSVSWYQQTPGQGLQFLFEYFSETQRNKGNFPGRFSGRQFSNSRSEMNVSTLELGDSALYLCASRQTGTSGGTDTQYFGPGTRLTVL.

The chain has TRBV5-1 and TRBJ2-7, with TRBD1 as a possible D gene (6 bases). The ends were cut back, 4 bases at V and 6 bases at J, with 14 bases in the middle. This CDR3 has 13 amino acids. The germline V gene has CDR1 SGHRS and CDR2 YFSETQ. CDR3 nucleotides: TGCGCCAGCAGCAGTGAAAGGGGGAGCGAGCAGTACTTC. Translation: CASSSERGSEQYF.

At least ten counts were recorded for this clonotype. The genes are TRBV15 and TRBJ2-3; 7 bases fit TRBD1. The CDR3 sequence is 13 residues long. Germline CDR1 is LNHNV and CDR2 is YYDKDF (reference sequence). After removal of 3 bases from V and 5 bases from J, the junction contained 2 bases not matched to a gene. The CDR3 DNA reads TGTGCCACCAGCAGCGACAGGGTAGATACGCAGTATTTT. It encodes CATSSDRVDTQYF.

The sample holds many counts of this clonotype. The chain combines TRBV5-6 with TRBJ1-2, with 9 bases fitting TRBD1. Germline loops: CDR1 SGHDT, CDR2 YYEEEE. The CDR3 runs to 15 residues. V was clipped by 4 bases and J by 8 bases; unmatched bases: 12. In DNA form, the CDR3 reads TGTGCCAGCAGCCTGCACCCGGGACAGGGTGGCGGCTACACCTTC. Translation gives CASSLHPGQGGGYTF.

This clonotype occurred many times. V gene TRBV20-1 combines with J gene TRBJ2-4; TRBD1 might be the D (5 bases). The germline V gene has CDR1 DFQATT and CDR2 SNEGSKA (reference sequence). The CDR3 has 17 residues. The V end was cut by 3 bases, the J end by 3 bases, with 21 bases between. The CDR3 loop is CSASRGRVGLGKNIQYF. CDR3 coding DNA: TGCAGTGCTAGTAGGGGTAGGGTGGGCTTAGGCAAAAACATTCAGTACTTC.

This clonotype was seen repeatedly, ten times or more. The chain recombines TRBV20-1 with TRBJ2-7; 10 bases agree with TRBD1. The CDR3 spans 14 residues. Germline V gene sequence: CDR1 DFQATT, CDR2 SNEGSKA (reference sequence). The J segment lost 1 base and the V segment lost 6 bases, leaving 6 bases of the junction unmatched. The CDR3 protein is CSAVDRGRSYEQYF. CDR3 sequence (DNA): TGCAGTGCAGTTGACAGGGGGCGATCCTACGAGCAGTACTTC.

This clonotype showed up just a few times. CDR3 DNA: TGCGCCAGCAGCTTGGCACCCGGGGAGCATCGGAATCAGCCCCAGCATTTT. Protein: CASSLAPGEHRNQPQHF. The chain is built from TRBV5-1 and TRBJ1-5, with D unclear. Germline V gene data show CDR1 as SGHRS and CDR2 as YFSETQ. Between the trimmed V and J ends, which lost 0 bases and 4 bases, there was a span of 17 bases. The CDR3 spans 17 residues.

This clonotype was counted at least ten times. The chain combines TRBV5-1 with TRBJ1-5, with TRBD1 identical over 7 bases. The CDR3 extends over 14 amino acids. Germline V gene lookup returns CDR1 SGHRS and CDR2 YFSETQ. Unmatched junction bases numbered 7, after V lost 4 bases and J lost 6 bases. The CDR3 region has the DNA TGCGCCAGCAGCACAGGGGATCTGGGTCAGCCCCAGCATTTT. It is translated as CASSTGDLGQPQHF.

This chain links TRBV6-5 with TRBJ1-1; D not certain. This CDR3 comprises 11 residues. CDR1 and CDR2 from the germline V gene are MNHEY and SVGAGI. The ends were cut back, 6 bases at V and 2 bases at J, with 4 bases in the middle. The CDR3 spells CASRDNTEAFF. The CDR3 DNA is TGTGCCAGCAGAGACAACACTGAAGCTTTCTTT.

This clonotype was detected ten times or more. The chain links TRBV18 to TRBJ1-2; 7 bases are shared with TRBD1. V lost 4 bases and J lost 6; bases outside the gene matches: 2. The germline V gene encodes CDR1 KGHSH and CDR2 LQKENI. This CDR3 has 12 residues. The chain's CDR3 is CASSLGTDGYTF. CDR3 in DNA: TGTGCCAGCTCACTAGGGACAGATGGCTACACCTTC.

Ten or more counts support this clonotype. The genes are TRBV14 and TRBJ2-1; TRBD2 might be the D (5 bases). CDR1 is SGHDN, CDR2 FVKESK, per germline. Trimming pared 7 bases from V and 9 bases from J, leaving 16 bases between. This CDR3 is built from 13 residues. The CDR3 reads CASTLNGDTEQFF. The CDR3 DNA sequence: TGTGCCAGCACTTTGAACGGGGATACTGAGCAGTTCTTC.

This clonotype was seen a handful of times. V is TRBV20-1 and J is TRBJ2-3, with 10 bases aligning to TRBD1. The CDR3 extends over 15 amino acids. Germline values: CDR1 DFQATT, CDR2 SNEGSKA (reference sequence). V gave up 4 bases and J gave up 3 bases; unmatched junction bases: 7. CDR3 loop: CSANDRTGGTDTQYF. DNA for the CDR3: TGCAGTGCTAACGACCGGACAGGGGGAACAGATACGCAGTATTTT.

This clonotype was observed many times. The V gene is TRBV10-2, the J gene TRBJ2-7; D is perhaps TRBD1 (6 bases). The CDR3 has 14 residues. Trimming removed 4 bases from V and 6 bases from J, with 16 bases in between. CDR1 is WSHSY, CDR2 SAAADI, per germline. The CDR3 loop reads CASSGADHRVEQYF. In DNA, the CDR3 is TGCGCCAGCAGTGGGGCGGACCACAGGGTCGAGCAGTACTTC.

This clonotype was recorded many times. The DNA for the CDR3 is TGTGCCAGTCTTAGAGGACAGGGGAGCGCTGAAGCTTTCTTT. The encoded protein is CASLRGQGSAEAFF. J is TRBJ1-1 and V is TRBV12-3 or TRBV12-4, with TRBD1 matching over 9 bases. Trimming removed 9 bases from V and 6 bases from J; junction bases left unmatched: 11. CDR3 length: 14 amino acids.

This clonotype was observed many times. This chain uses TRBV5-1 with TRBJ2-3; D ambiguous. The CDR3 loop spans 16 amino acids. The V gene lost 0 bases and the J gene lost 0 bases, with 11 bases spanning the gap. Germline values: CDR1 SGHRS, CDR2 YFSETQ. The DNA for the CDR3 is TGCGCCAGCAGCTTGGAGGGCTCCCCAAGCACAGATACGCAGTATTTT. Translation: CASSLEGSPSTDTQYF.